Sequencing of this T cell receptor (beta chain) was carried out in a study of cytomegalovirus exposure and HLA in healthy donors. As regards this clone: As yet, its antigen is unknown.

Germline lookup yields CDR1 SEHNR and CDR2 FQNEAQ (reference sequence). This CDR3 is 13 amino acids long. Deletions cut 2 bases from V and 3 bases from J, with 8 bases between. The study's findings and limits: Researchers reported in a later analysis that a missense DCLRE1C variant was tied to TCR beta V- and J-gene trimming. A prior analysis recorded that most TCR beta V segments were productive about 87% or about 30% of the time. In a later analysis, HLA-associated beta chains showed higher expansion and lower generation probabilities than comparable chains.

A multiplex PCR was run with 60 Vbeta primers and 13 Jbeta primers. Using immunoSEQ multiplex PCR, the repertoire was profiled, and TCRdb retains in-frame clones only, with some absent. The data show 90,000 to 140,000 clones, with nearly 80% seen just once and 1% to 1.5% held by the top ten. The genes are TRBV7-9 and TRBJ2-7; possibly TRBD1 for D (6 bases). The sequencing sample was made of PBMCs. This TCR was recovered from a man in his thirties or forties in good health and CMV-seronegative. The CDR3 DNA reads as TGTGCCAGCAGCTTACAGGGGCACTACGAGCAGTACTTC. The encoded protein is CASSLQGHYEQYF.